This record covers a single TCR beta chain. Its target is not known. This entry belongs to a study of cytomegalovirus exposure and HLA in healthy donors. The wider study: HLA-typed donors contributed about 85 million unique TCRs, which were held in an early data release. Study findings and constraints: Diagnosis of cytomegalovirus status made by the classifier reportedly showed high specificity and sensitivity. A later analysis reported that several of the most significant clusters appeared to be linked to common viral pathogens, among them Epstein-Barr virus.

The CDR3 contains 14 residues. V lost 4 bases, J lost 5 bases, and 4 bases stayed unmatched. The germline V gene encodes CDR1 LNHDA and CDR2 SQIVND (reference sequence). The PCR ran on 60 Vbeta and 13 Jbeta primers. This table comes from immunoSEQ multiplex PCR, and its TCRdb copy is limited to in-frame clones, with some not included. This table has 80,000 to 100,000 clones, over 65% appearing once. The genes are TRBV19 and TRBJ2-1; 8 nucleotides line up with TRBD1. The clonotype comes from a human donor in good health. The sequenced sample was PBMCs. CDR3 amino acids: CASSTTGANNEQFF. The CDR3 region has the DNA TGTGCCAGTAGTACGACAGGGGCCAACAATGAGCAGTTCTTC.